Listed here are 8 T cell receptor beta chains from one sample, sequenced in a study of T cell responses to AZD1222 COVID-19 vaccine. Sequenced by immunoSEQ multiplex PCR; TCRdb stores in-frame clones only, minus some. The sample lists approximately 120,000 clones, 88% seen once, with about 13% in the top ten. The input for sequencing was peripheral blood, taken on day 0 of MenACWY control vaccination. The receptors here all came from an adult in good health.

This sequence joins TRBV6-6 and TRBJ2-7, with 9 positions matching TRBD1. This CDR3 region has 14 residues. The ends lost 2 bases at V and 2 bases at J; junction bases unmatched: 1. Per the germline V gene, CDR1 is MNHNY and CDR2 is SVGAGI (reference sequence). The CDR3 DNA reads TGTGCCAGCAGTTACGGGACAGGGACCTACGAGCAGTACTTC. Its protein is CASSYGTGTYEQYF.

The chain combines TRBV10-3 with TRBJ2-3; D might be TRBD1 (5 bases). The CDR3 consists of 14 residues. The V gene lost 8 bases and the J gene lost 6 bases, with 18 bases spanning the gap. The V gene's germline CDR1 is ENHRY and CDR2 SYGVKD. The CDR3 nucleotides are TGTGCCATCCCTGACGTCAGGGCCATGGATACGCAGTATTTT. It translates to CAIPDVRAMDTQYF.

The gene calls are TRBV6-5 and TRBJ1-2; 8 bases match TRBD1. This CDR3 spans 14 amino acids. The V gene end was trimmed by 2 bases and the J gene end by 4 bases; junction bases not matched to a gene: 3. Germline CDR1 and CDR2: MNHEY and SVGAGI. CDR3 sequence (DNA): TGTGCCAGCAGTTACGACAGGGGATTCTATGGCTACACCTTC. It encodes CASSYDRGFYGYTF.

The gene calls are TRBV4-1 and TRBJ2-7, with D uncertain. V gave up 1 base and J gave up 5 bases, with 15 bases separating them. CDR1 is MGHRA and CDR2 is YSYEKL in the germline V gene. This CDR3 has 15 residues. This CDR3 is CASSQGERTSDEQYF. The CDR3 bases are TGCGCCAGCAGCCAAGGAGAACGAACCTCGGACGAGCAGTACTTC.

This chain uses TRBV7-9 with TRBJ2-7, with D tentatively TRBD1 or TRBD2 (5 bases each). The CDR3 is made up of 14 amino acids. Trimming took 5 bases from V and 2 from J, leaving 13 bases between them. From germline, CDR1 is SEHNR and CDR2 FQNEAQ (reference sequence). The CDR3 here is CASSIRDGPYEQYF. The CDR3 coding sequence is TGTGCCAGCAGCATCCGGGACGGTCCCTACGAGCAGTACTTC.

The rearrangement links TRBV7-2 to TRBJ1-2, with unresolved D. V dropped 1 base and J dropped 8 bases, with 14 bases sitting between them. The germline V gene encodes CDR1 SGHTA and CDR2 FQGNSA. CDR3 length: 14 residues. This chain's CDR3 is CASSLGPERSGYTF. For the CDR3, the DNA is TGTGCCAGCAGCTTAGGACCCGAGCGTTCCGGCTACACCTTC.

This chain links TRBV4-3 with TRBJ2-1; 9 bases line up with TRBD2. Germline V gives CDR1 LGHNA, CDR2 YSLEER. Trimming at V came to 0 bases and at J to 7 bases, leaving 4 bases not matched to a gene. The CDR3 loop spans 15 amino acids. CDR3: CASSQELAGRNEQFF. The CDR3 nucleotides read TGCGCCAGCAGCCAAGAACTAGCGGGCCGAAATGAGCAGTTCTTC.

V usage is TRBV28 and J usage is TRBJ1-5; tentative D call: TRBD1 (5 bases). Trimming removed 7 bases from V and 0 bases from J, with 13 bases in between. Per germline, CDR1 MDHEN and CDR2 SYDVKM. The CDR3 is 15 amino acids. CDR3 DNA sequence: TGTGCCAGCAATATTTGGGGGTATAGCAATCAGCCCCAGCATTTT. It is translated as CASNIWGYSNQPQHF.